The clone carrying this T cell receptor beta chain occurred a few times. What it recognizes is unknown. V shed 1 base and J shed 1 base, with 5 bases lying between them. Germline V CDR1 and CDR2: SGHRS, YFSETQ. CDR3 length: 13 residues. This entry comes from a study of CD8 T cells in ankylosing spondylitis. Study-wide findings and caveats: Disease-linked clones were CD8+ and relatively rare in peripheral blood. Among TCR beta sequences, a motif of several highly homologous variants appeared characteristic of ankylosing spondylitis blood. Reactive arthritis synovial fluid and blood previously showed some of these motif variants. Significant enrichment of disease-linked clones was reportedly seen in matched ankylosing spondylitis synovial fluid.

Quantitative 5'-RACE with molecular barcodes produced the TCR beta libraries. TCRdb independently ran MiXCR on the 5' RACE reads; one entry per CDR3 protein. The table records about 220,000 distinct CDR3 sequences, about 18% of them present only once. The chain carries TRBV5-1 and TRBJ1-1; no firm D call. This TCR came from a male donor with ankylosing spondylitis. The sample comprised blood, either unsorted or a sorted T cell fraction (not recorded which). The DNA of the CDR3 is TGCGCCAGCAGCTTGAAGGGGAACACTGAAGCTTTCTTT. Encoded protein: CASSLKGNTEAFF.